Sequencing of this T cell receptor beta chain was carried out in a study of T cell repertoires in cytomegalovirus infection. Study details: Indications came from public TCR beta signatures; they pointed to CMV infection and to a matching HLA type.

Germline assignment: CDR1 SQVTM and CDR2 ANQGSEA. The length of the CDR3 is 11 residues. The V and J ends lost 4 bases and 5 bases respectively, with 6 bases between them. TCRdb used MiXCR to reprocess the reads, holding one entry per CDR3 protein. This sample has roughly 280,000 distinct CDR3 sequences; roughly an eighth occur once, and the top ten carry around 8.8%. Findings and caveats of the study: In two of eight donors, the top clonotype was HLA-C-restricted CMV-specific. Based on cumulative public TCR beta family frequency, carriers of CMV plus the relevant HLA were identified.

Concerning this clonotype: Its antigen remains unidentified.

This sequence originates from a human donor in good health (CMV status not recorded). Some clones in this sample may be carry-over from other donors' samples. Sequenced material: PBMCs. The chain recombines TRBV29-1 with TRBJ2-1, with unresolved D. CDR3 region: CSVAPDNEQFF. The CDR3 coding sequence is TGCAGCGTTGCCCCCGACAATGAGCAGTTCTTC.